Below, 29 T cell receptor beta chains from the same sample are listed, as sequenced in a study of T cells after yellow fever vaccination. Each CDR3 protein gets one entry after TCRdb re-called the 5' RACE reads with MiXCR. The sample consists of approximately 300,000 distinct CDR3 sequences, about 11% of them appearing once. The sequences come from CD4+ T cells sorted from PBMCs, collected 45 days after the yellow fever booster vaccination. These receptors all stem from a man aged 18 to 29 who received the YFV17D yellow fever vaccine.

This clonotype was observed a few times. The CDR3 loop reads CASSLERQGRNGYTF. The CDR3 bases are TGCGCCAGCAGCTTGGAGAGACAGGGTAGGAATGGCTACACCTTC. This chain uses TRBV5-1 with TRBJ1-2; TRBD1 matches 7 bases. Looked up from germline, CDR1 is SGHRS and CDR2 is YFSETQ. This CDR3 is 15 amino acids long. J gave up 6 bases and V 0 bases, and 8 bases lay outside the gene matches.

The V gene is TRBV5-1, the J gene TRBJ1-2; D is uncertain. Trimming removed 4 bases from V and 3 bases from J, with 16 bases in between. CDR1 is SGHRS and CDR2 is YFSETQ in the germline V gene. There are 15 residues in the CDR3. CDR3 region: CASSRQTRDYYGYTF. Here the CDR3 DNA reads TGCGCCAGCAGCCGCCAAACCCGGGATTACTATGGCTACACCTTC.

The V call is TRBV18, the J call TRBJ2-2; no reliable D call. Per germline, CDR1 KGHSH and CDR2 LQKENI. The CDR3 has 15 amino acids. V gave up 3 bases and J gave up 0 bases, with 8 bases separating them. CDR3 in DNA: TGTGCCAGCTCACCTCCACTATCGAACACCGGGGAGCTGTTTTTT. Translated: CASSPPLSNTGELFF.

The chain couples TRBV4-3 to TRBJ1-4; D remains unclear. The CDR3 has 17 amino acids. Per germline, CDR1 LGHNA and CDR2 YSLEER. The germline V and J ends were trimmed by 0 bases and 10 bases, with 21 bases remaining between them. This CDR3 is CASSQDGNREKRAKLFF. The CDR3 bases are TGCGCCAGCAGCCAAGATGGGAATAGGGAAAAGAGGGCAAAACTGTTTTTT.

This clonotype was recorded a few times. This chain links TRBV2 with TRBJ2-3; no clear D. Germline lookup yields CDR1 SNHLY and CDR2 FYNNEI. V was clipped by 9 bases and J by 3 bases, with 16 bases between them. The CDR3 runs to 14 residues. CDR3 DNA sequence: TGTGCCAGTCCCCCGCGAGCTTGGACAGATACGCAGTATTTT. Residues: CASPPRAWTDTQYF.

The chain employs TRBV18 and TRBJ2-3; D is unresolved. Trimming removed 5 bases from V and 0 bases from J, with 21 bases in between. The CDR3 sequence is 18 residues long. Germline loops: CDR1 KGHSH, CDR2 LQKENI. The CDR3: CASSSGQSSAPSTDTQYF. CDR3 in DNA: TGTGCCAGCTCATCCGGTCAATCCAGCGCCCCTAGCACAGATACGCAGTATTTT.

The chain uses TRBV5-1 and TRBJ1-5; 7 bases line up with TRBD1. Germline lookup yields CDR1 SGHRS and CDR2 YFSETQ. With 6 bases clipped from V and 2 bases from J, the junction kept 5 bases outside the gene matches. The CDR3 sequence is 14 residues long. CDR3 in DNA: TGCGCCAGCACGGAGGGGGCGGGCAATCAGCCCCAGCATTTT. This translates into CASTEGAGNQPQHF.

This clonotype has just a few counts. The gene calls are TRBV7-9 and TRBJ2-7, with 9 bases that match TRBD1. This CDR3 is 12 amino acids long. V lost 9 bases to trimming and J lost 4 bases; unmatched junction nucleotides: 4. Germline V gene lookup returns CDR1 SEHNR and CDR2 FQNEAQ (reference sequence). The CDR3 is CASRDREYEQYV. In DNA, the CDR3 is TGTGCCAGTCGGGACAGGGAGTACGAGCAGTACGTC.

This clonotype appeared many times. The chain uses TRBV5-5 and TRBJ2-4; D is uncertain. Germline V gene sequence: CDR1 SGHKS, CDR2 YYEKEE (reference sequence). V shed 0 bases and J shed 0 bases, with 4 bases lying between them. CDR3 length: 14 amino acids. The CDR3 nucleotides are TGTGCCAGCAGCTTGGGTGTAGCCAAAAACATTCAGTACTTC. This encodes CASSLGVAKNIQYF.

This clonotype has only a few counts. The chain has TRBV7-9 and TRBJ1-1, with D perhaps matching TRBD1 (6 bases). Germline V gives CDR1 SEHNR, CDR2 FQNEAQ (reference sequence). The CDR3 sequence is 9 residues long. The ends were cut back, 10 bases at V and 10 bases at J, with 10 bases in the middle. CDR3 region: CATGVGAFF. CDR3 bases: TGTGCCACAGGGGTCGGAGCTTTCTTT.

This clonotype was observed a handful of times. The chain carries TRBV4-3 and TRBJ1-6; possible D gene TRBD1, 6 bases. There are 15 residues in the CDR3. Germline V gene sequence: CDR1 LGHNA, CDR2 YSLEER. V dropped 2 bases and J dropped 6 bases, with 11 bases sitting between them. As DNA, the CDR3 is TGCGCCAGCAGCCAAACCGGGACAAGTAATTCACCCCTCCACTTT. Encoded protein: CASSQTGTSNSPLHF.

This clonotype was seen a handful of times. This rearrangement joins TRBV25-1 to TRBJ1-1; D remains ambiguous. V was pared by 7 bases and J by 5 bases, with 11 bases between. CDR1 MGHDK and CDR2 SYGVNS come from the germline V gene. The CDR3 runs 12 residues. The CDR3 region is CASKKVDTEAFF. The CDR3, as DNA: TGTGCCAGCAAAAAGGTGGATACTGAAGCTTTCTTT.

The chain joins TRBV6-6 to TRBJ1-5; TRBD1 agrees at 10 bases. The V and J ends lost 8 bases and 5 bases, in that order; junction bases with no gene match: 6. The CDR3 totals 14 residues. Germline lookup yields CDR1 MNHNY and CDR2 SVGAGI (reference sequence). In DNA form, the CDR3 reads TGTGCCAGCTCTCACGGACAGGGGGATCAGCCCCAGCATTTT. It encodes CASSHGQGDQPQHF.

This clonotype occurred a few times. The chain couples TRBV5-4 to TRBJ1-4, with D unresolved. V was shortened by 2 bases and J by 10 bases, with 12 bases between the two germline ends. Germline-derived CDR1 and CDR2 are SGHNT and YYREEE (reference sequence). There are 13 residues in the CDR3. Written as DNA, the CDR3 is TGTGCCAGCAGCTTATTCGCGGAGTCAAAACTGTTTTTT. This sequence encodes CASSLFAESKLFF.

This clonotype was counted at least ten times. V gene TRBV10-3 combines with J gene TRBJ2-2, with a tentative D call TRBD2 (6 bases). Per the germline V gene, CDR1 is ENHRY and CDR2 is SYGVKD. Trimming removed 6 bases at V and 4 bases at J, with 18 bases between. CDR3 length: 16 residues. The CDR3 sequence is CAISPSVVGGTGELFF. For the CDR3, the DNA is TGTGCCATCAGCCCCTCAGTCGTGGGAGGCACCGGGGAGCTGTTTTTT.

This clonotype was found many times. The chain uses TRBV18 and TRBJ2-5; TRBD1 is a possible D gene (6 bases). Per the germline V gene, CDR1 is KGHSH and CDR2 is LQKENI. The V and J ends lost 0 bases and 1 base respectively, with 9 bases between them. This CDR3 contains 15 residues. The CDR3, as DNA: TGTGCCAGCTCACCACCATCGACAGGCCAAGAGACCCAGTACTTC. Protein product: CASSPPSTGQETQYF.

This chain links TRBV10-3 with TRBJ2-2; a weak D match, TRBD1 (6 bases). This CDR3 is 14 amino acids long. V shed 3 bases and J shed 3 bases, with 8 bases lying between them. Germline assignment: CDR1 ENHRY and CDR2 SYGVKD. The chain's CDR3 is CAISDQGYTGELFF. The CDR3 region has the DNA TGTGCCATCAGTGACCAGGGGTACACCGGGGAGCTGTTTTTT.

This clonotype was found a few times. For the CDR3, the DNA is TGCGCCAGCCCCCAGGGACAGGGGCATAATTCACCCCTCCACTTT. It yields the protein CASPQGQGHNSPLHF. The chain links TRBV23-1 to TRBJ1-6, with 10 bases matching TRBD1. TRBV23-1 belongs to the ORF category, with a function that is uncertain. With 8 bases clipped from V and 5 bases from J, the junction kept 6 bases outside the gene matches. The CDR3 is 15 residues long.

This clonotype was seen more than once but under ten times. The chain uses TRBV4-2 and TRBJ2-1, with 10 bases aligning to TRBD2. CDR3 size: 16 residues. Trimming took 1 base from V and 9 from J; bases not matched to a gene: 9. Germline V gene lookup returns CDR1 LGHNA and CDR2 YNFKEQ. CDR3 DNA: TGTGCCAGCAGCCAAGGAGGCGAGCGGGGGGGCTTTGAGCAGTTCTTC. It encodes CASSQGGERGGFEQFF.

V usage is TRBV12-3 or TRBV12-4 and J usage is TRBJ2-2; 10 bases match TRBD1. This CDR3 comprises 15 residues. The junction had 2 bases not matched to a gene; V was cut back by 3 bases and J by 4 bases. The CDR3 DNA follows: TGTGCCAGCAGTTTGAGACAGGGGGCCACCGGGGAGCTGTTTTTT. This sequence encodes CASSLRQGATGELFF.

This chain uses TRBV20-1 with TRBJ1-4; the match to TRBD1 covers 7 bases. V lost 6 bases to trimming and J lost 5 bases; unmatched junction nucleotides: 15. The CDR3 covers 16 residues. Germline V gene data show CDR1 as DFQATT and CDR2 as SNEGSKA (reference sequence). Written as DNA, the CDR3 is TGCAGTGCGAGACCCAACAGGGGAGGGGTAAATGAAAAACTGTTTTTT. This gives the protein CSARPNRGGVNEKLFF.

This clonotype has only a few counts. The chain has TRBV5-1 and TRBJ1-2; D is unclear. Germline loops: CDR1 SGHRS, CDR2 YFSETQ. The CDR3 is 14 residues long. The V end was cut by 3 bases, the J end by 0 bases, with 9 bases between. The CDR3 loop is CASSSEGTNYGYTF. The CDR3 DNA reads as TGCGCCAGCAGCTCTGAAGGGACTAACTATGGCTACACCTTC.

The table lists this clonotype with a few counts. V and J are TRBV5-6 and TRBJ1-1; D is uncertain. The V gene lost 6 bases and the J gene lost 5 bases, with 17 bases spanning the gap. CDR1 SGHDT and CDR2 YYEEEE come from the germline V gene. The CDR3 contains 14 residues. In DNA form, the CDR3 reads TGTGCCAGCACCTCTGGGCTTGAGAAGACTGAAGCTTTCTTT. Translation gives CASTSGLEKTEAFF. Looking up the rest from reference TRBV5-6 and TRBJ1-1 gives the full variable domain: DAGVTQSPTHLIKTRGQQVTLRCSPKSGHDTVSWYQQALGQGPQFIFQYYEEEERQRGNFPDRFSGHQFPNYSSELNVNALLLGDSALYLCASTSGLEKTEAFFGQGTRLTVV.

The rearrangement links TRBV6-5 to TRBJ2-1; perhaps TRBD2 as D (5 bases). Trimming shortened V by 2 bases and J by 0 bases, and 11 bases separated the two germline ends. The CDR3 is 16 amino acids. CDR1 is MNHEY and CDR2 is SVGAGI in the germline V gene. The CDR3 region is CASSYPGLASYNEQFF. In nucleotides, the CDR3 is TGTGCCAGCAGTTACCCGGGATTGGCCTCCTACAATGAGCAGTTCTTC.

This clonotype was counted only a few times. The V and J genes are TRBV4-3 and TRBJ2-2, with D perhaps matching TRBD1 (6 bases). Germline CDR1 is LGHNA and CDR2 is YSLEER. The V gene lost 4 bases and the J gene lost 0 bases, with 15 bases spanning the gap. The length of the CDR3 is 17 residues. The DNA of the CDR3 is TGCGCCAGCAGCCCCTATACCGGGACAACGAACACCGGGGAGCTGTTTTTT. Protein: CASSPYTGTTNTGELFF.

This sequence joins TRBV6-6 and TRBJ1-1, with D unresolved. The CDR3 runs 13 residues. V dropped 2 bases and J dropped 5 bases, with 9 bases sitting between them. The germline V gene encodes CDR1 MNHNY and CDR2 SVGAGI (reference sequence). The CDR3 protein is CASSYREETEAFF. For the CDR3, the DNA is TGTGCCAGCAGTTACCGGGAGGAGACTGAAGCTTTCTTT.

The chain links TRBV5-1 to TRBJ2-1, with TRBD1 as a possible D gene (6 bases). V gave up 2 bases and J gave up 4 bases, with 7 bases separating them. CDR3 length: 13 amino acids. CDR1 is SGHRS and CDR2 is YFSETQ in the germline V gene. The CDR3 region is CASSFDRYNEQFF. The CDR3 nucleotides are TGCGCCAGCAGCTTTGACAGGTACAATGAGCAGTTCTTC.

The V gene is TRBV18, the J gene TRBJ1-5, with D maybe TRBD1 (5 bases). This CDR3 is built from 15 residues. CDR1 is KGHSH and CDR2 is LQKENI in the germline V gene. The V gene lost 1 base and the J gene lost 4 bases, with 11 bases spanning the gap. The CDR3 region is CASSPLQGFNQPQHF. The CDR3 DNA reads TGTGCCAGCTCACCACTTCAGGGTTTTAATCAGCCCCAGCATTTT.

This clonotype came up a few times. V gene TRBV5-1 combines with J gene TRBJ1-4; TRBD1 is a possible D gene (5 bases). CDR3 length: 16 residues. Germline assignment: CDR1 SGHRS and CDR2 YFSETQ. The germline V and J ends were trimmed by 0 bases and 7 bases, with 16 bases remaining between them. The CDR3: CASSLVQFKRGEKLFF. The DNA of the CDR3 is TGCGCCAGCAGCTTGGTCCAGTTTAAAAGGGGTGAAAAACTGTTTTTT.